A selection of T cell receptor beta chains follows, all from one sample in a study of neurological immune-mediated disorders. From the 5' RACE reads, TCRdb called clonotypes with MiXCR, one entry per CDR3 protein. The table has 60,000 to 90,000 distinct CDR3 sequences, roughly 10% seen once. Sequencing used PBMCs. The source is a man in his thirties or forties in good health. The CDR3 runs from the conserved cysteine through the conserved F or W. Each record gives: J gene, D gene, clone size, V gene, CDR3 protein, CDR3 DNA. The D gene is left open where the match is weak. Clone size, where shown, is once, few, many, or a class for clones that have expanded.

j_gene: TRBJ2-1
d_gene: .
abundance: many
v_gene: TRBV20-1
CDR3aa: CSAIEGVSNEQFF
CDR3nt: TGCAGTGCTATAGAGGGCGTCTCGAATGAGCAGTTCTTC

j_gene: TRBJ2-7
d_gene: TRBD2
abundance: many
v_gene: TRBV5-1
CDR3aa: CASSGASGAYEQYF
CDR3nt: TGCGCCAGCTCCGGGGCTAGCGGAGCCTACGAGCAGTACTTC

j_gene: TRBJ1-6
d_gene: .
abundance: many
v_gene: TRBV5-1
CDR3aa: CASSLGPGNSPLHF
CDR3nt: TGCGCCAGCAGCTTGGGTCCAGGGAATTCACCCCTCCACTTT

j_gene: TRBJ1-6
d_gene: .
abundance: few
v_gene: TRBV12-3/TRBV12-4
CDR3aa: CASSRGANNSPLHF
CDR3nt: TGTGCCAGCAGCAGGGGCGCGAATAATTCACCCCTCCACTTT

j_gene: TRBJ1-5
d_gene: .
abundance: many
v_gene: TRBV6-1
CDR3aa: CASKIGGYSNQPQHF
CDR3nt: TGTGCCAGCAAAATAGGGGGTTATAGCAATCAGCCCCAGCATTTT

j_gene: TRBJ1-5
d_gene: .
abundance: many
v_gene: TRBV20-1
CDR3aa: CSARDTGIQPQHF
CDR3nt: TGCAGTGCTAGGGATACAGGGATTCAGCCCCAGCATTTT

j_gene: TRBJ2-2
d_gene: TRBD2
abundance: many
v_gene: TRBV5-1
CDR3aa: CASSLIPTGPGLGAGELFF
CDR3nt: TGCGCCAGCAGCCTAATCCCCACGGGCCCGGGACTAGGGGCCGGGGAGCTGTTTTTT

j_gene: TRBJ2-7
d_gene: .
abundance: many
v_gene: TRBV5-1
CDR3aa: CASSRGTVSSYEQYF
CDR3nt: TGCGCCAGCAGCAGGGGGACGGTTTCGTCCTACGAGCAGTACTTC

j_gene: TRBJ1-4
d_gene: TRBD1
abundance: many
v_gene: TRBV20-1
CDR3aa: CSTIRGVNEKLFF
CDR3nt: TGCAGTACGATCAGGGGGGTTAATGAAAAACTGTTTTTT

j_gene: TRBJ2-7
d_gene: TRBD2
abundance: many
v_gene: TRBV5-1
CDR3aa: CASSPEVLLAASSYEQYF
CDR3nt: TGCGCCAGCAGCCCGGAGGTCTTACTAGCGGCAAGCTCGTACGAGCAGTACTTC

j_gene: TRBJ2-5
d_gene: TRBD2
abundance: many
v_gene: TRBV7-2
CDR3aa: CASSFLAGVGETQYF
CDR3nt: TGTGCCAGCAGCTTTCTAGCGGGAGTTGGAGAGACCCAGTACTTC

j_gene: TRBJ2-7
d_gene: .
abundance: .
v_gene: TRBV7-3
CDR3aa: CASIQYTSYEQYF
CDR3nt: TGTGCCAGCATCCAATACACCTCCTACGAGCAGTACTTC

j_gene: TRBJ1-1
d_gene: .
abundance: .
v_gene: TRBV5-1
CDR3aa: CASSPDGNTEAFF
CDR3nt: TGCGCCAGCAGCCCGGACGGTAACACTGAAGCTTTCTTT

j_gene: TRBJ2-5
d_gene: TRBD2
abundance: many
v_gene: TRBV4-1
CDR3aa: CASSQGGTSGVKETQYF
CDR3nt: TGCGCCAGCAGCCAAGGAGGGACTAGCGGAGTTAAAGAGACCCAGTACTTC

j_gene: TRBJ1-4
d_gene: TRBD1
abundance: many
v_gene: TRBV28
CDR3aa: CASSLFWTGGSNEKLFF
CDR3nt: TGTGCCAGCAGTTTATTTTGGACAGGGGGGAGTAATGAAAAACTGTTTTTT

j_gene: TRBJ2-7
d_gene: .
abundance: many
v_gene: TRBV29-1
CDR3aa: CSVEETRGIEQYF
CDR3nt: TGCAGCGTTGAAGAGACCAGGGGTATCGAGCAGTACTTC

j_gene: TRBJ2-1
d_gene: .
abundance: many
v_gene: TRBV18
CDR3aa: CASSPPPGSTYNEQFF
CDR3nt: TGTGCCAGCTCACCACCCCCCGGGAGTACCTACAATGAGCAGTTCTTC

j_gene: TRBJ2-1
d_gene: TRBD2
abundance: many
v_gene: TRBV28
CDR3aa: CASTPMKIAGGNEQFF
CDR3nt: TGTGCCAGCACCCCCATGAAGATAGCGGGAGGGAATGAGCAGTTCTTC

j_gene: TRBJ1-1
d_gene: .
abundance: .
v_gene: TRBV29-1
CDR3aa: CSVGWGGGGGTEAFF
CDR3nt: TGCAGCGTTGGATGGGGGGGCGGTGGGGGCACTGAAGCTTTCTTT

j_gene: TRBJ2-7
d_gene: .
abundance: many
v_gene: TRBV7-8
CDR3aa: CASTKSLAEQYF
CDR3nt: TGTGCCAGCACCAAATCATTAGCCGAGCAGTACTTC

j_gene: TRBJ2-7
d_gene: .
abundance: many
v_gene: TRBV4-2
CDR3aa: CASSQESTYEQYF
CDR3nt: TGTGCCAGCAGCCAAGAGAGCACCTACGAGCAGTACTTC

j_gene: TRBJ1-1
d_gene: .
abundance: .
v_gene: TRBV29-1
CDR3aa: CGVEGWDTDAFF
CDR3nt: TGCGGCGTTGAAGGTTGGGACACTGATGCTTTCTTT

j_gene: TRBJ1-1
d_gene: TRBD1
abundance: many
v_gene: TRBV5-1
CDR3aa: CASSKDRGRMNTEAFF
CDR3nt: TGCGCCAGCAGCAAGGACAGGGGACGGATGAACACTGAAGCTTTCTTT

j_gene: TRBJ2-7
d_gene: .
abundance: many
v_gene: TRBV12-3/TRBV12-4
CDR3aa: CASSFLGTYYEQYF
CDR3nt: TGTGCCAGCAGTTTTTTGGGAACTTACTACGAGCAGTACTTC

j_gene: TRBJ2-1
d_gene: .
abundance: many
v_gene: TRBV27
CDR3aa: CASSLRGNNEQFF
CDR3nt: TGTGCCAGCAGTTTAAGGGGCAACAATGAGCAGTTCTTC

j_gene: TRBJ2-7
d_gene: TRBD2
abundance: many
v_gene: TRBV29-1
CDR3aa: CSASGRAGDEQYF
CDR3nt: TGCAGCGCCAGCGGGAGGGCCGGTGACGAGCAGTACTTC

j_gene: TRBJ2-5
d_gene: .
abundance: many
v_gene: TRBV5-1
CDR3aa: CASSLLTGQETQYF
CDR3nt: TGCGCCAGCAGCTTGCTAACGGGTCAAGAGACCCAGTACTTC

j_gene: TRBJ2-7
d_gene: TRBD1
abundance: many
v_gene: TRBV10-3
CDR3aa: CAIRQGGHEQYF
CDR3nt: TGTGCCATCAGACAGGGGGGACACGAGCAGTACTTC

j_gene: TRBJ2-3
d_gene: .
abundance: many
v_gene: TRBV12-3/TRBV12-4
CDR3aa: CASSDLDTQYF
CDR3nt: TGTGCCAGCAGTGACTTGGATACGCAGTATTTT

j_gene: TRBJ1-5
d_gene: TRBD1
abundance: many
v_gene: TRBV20-1
CDR3aa: CSARDGQGVDQPQHF
CDR3nt: TGCAGTGCTAGAGACGGACAGGGGGTGGATCAGCCCCAGCATTTT

j_gene: TRBJ1-5
d_gene: .
abundance: many
v_gene: TRBV7-9
CDR3aa: CASGVAGNQPQHF
CDR3nt: TGTGCCAGTGGAGTCGCAGGGAATCAGCCCCAGCATTTT

j_gene: TRBJ2-6
d_gene: TRBD1
abundance: many
v_gene: TRBV6-6
CDR3aa: CASSSTGAGANVLTF
CDR3nt: TGTGCCAGCAGTTCGACAGGGGCTGGGGCCAACGTCCTGACTTTC

j_gene: TRBJ2-1
d_gene: TRBD2
abundance: many
v_gene: TRBV6-2/TRBV6-3
CDR3aa: CASSYSTGGQFF
CDR3nt: TGTGCCAGCAGTTACTCGACGGGAGGGCAGTTCTTC

j_gene: TRBJ1-1
d_gene: .
abundance: many
v_gene: TRBV18
CDR3aa: CASSPGNTEAFF
CDR3nt: TGTGCCAGCTCACCAGGGAACACTGAAGCTTTCTTT

j_gene: TRBJ1-5
d_gene: .
abundance: medium-sized
v_gene: TRBV20-1
CDR3aa: CSARLTESQPQHF
CDR3nt: TGCAGTGCTAGACTGACAGAATCTCAGCCCCAGCATTTT

j_gene: TRBJ2-1
d_gene: .
abundance: many
v_gene: TRBV12-3/TRBV12-4
CDR3aa: CASSGGLSSYNEQFF
CDR3nt: TGTGCCAGCAGTGGCGGGCTGAGCTCCTACAATGAGCAGTTCTTC

j_gene: TRBJ1-2
d_gene: TRBD1
abundance: many
v_gene: TRBV7-9
CDR3aa: CASSWGTGDLAGYTF
CDR3nt: TGTGCCAGCAGCTGGGGGACAGGGGACCTAGCTGGCTACACCTTC

j_gene: TRBJ2-1
d_gene: .
abundance: many
v_gene: TRBV27
CDR3aa: CASSPYGTAGTGIYNEQFF
CDR3nt: TGTGCCAGCAGTCCCTACGGGACAGCCGGGACTGGCATATACAATGAGCAGTTCTTC

j_gene: TRBJ2-1
d_gene: .
abundance: many
v_gene: TRBV12-3/TRBV12-4
CDR3aa: CASSLTGTYNEQFF
CDR3nt: TGTGCCAGCAGTTTGACGGGGACCTACAATGAGCAGTTCTTC

j_gene: TRBJ1-1
d_gene: TRBD1
abundance: .
v_gene: TRBV28
CDR3aa: CASRPYRGVNTEAFF
CDR3nt: TGTGCCAGCAGACCCTACAGGGGAGTAAACACTGAAGCTTTCTTT

j_gene: TRBJ2-7
d_gene: .
abundance: many
v_gene: TRBV19
CDR3aa: CASSIYQRSEQYF
CDR3nt: TGTGCCAGTAGTATTTATCAGCGGAGCGAGCAGTACTTC

j_gene: TRBJ2-7
d_gene: .
abundance: many
v_gene: TRBV10-2
CDR3aa: CASSESVGRGVHEQYF
CDR3nt: TGCGCCAGCAGTGAGTCTGTGGGGAGGGGGGTCCACGAGCAGTACTTC

j_gene: TRBJ1-1
d_gene: .
abundance: many
v_gene: TRBV20-1
CDR3aa: CSAREGARTEAFF
CDR3nt: TGCAGTGCTAGAGAGGGTGCTCGCACTGAAGCTTTCTTT

j_gene: TRBJ2-3
d_gene: .
abundance: many
v_gene: TRBV29-1
CDR3aa: CSGRRGDTQYF
CDR3nt: TGCAGCGGCCGAAGAGGGGATACGCAGTATTTT

j_gene: TRBJ2-1
d_gene: TRBD2
abundance: many
v_gene: TRBV28
CDR3aa: CASTSRASGRAIDNEQFF
CDR3nt: TGTGCCAGCACCTCCAGGGCTAGCGGGAGGGCCATAGACAATGAGCAGTTCTTC

j_gene: TRBJ2-7
d_gene: .
abundance: .
v_gene: TRBV2
CDR3aa: CASIGRDSYEQYF
CDR3nt: TGTGCCAGCATTGGCCGGGATTCCTACGAGCAGTACTTC